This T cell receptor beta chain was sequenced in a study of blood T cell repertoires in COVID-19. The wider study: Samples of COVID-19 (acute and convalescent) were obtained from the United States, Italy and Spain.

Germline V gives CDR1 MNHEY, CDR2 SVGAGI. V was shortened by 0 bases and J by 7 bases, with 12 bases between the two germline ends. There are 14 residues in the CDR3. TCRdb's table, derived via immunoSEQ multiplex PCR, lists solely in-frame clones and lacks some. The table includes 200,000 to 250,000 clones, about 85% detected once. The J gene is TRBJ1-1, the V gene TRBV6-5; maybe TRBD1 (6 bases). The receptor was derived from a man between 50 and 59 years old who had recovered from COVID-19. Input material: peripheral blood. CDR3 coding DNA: TGTGCCAGCAGTTACTCGCGGGGGCCTGGTGAAGCTTTCTTT. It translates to CASSYSRGPGEAFF.